This TCR beta chain was observed in a study of blood T cells in healthy people across ages. Study conclusions and caveats: Estimated diversity that came from one million T cells was considered an underestimate. Diversity of TCR beta per million T cells declined in a roughly linear way with age.

With a J-beta primer mix and a sample-barcoded 5' primer, a second PCR ran about 7 to 12 cycles. At least 3 million CDR3-containing paired-end reads were obtained per sample. A single record per CDR3 protein comes from TCRdb applying MiXCR to the 5' RACE reads. Here the sample spans roughly 1.9 million distinct CDR3 sequences, roughly 43% being singletons. As for this clonotype: Its antigen remains unidentified.

The sample taken for sequencing was blood. The source of this sequence is a human donor in good health.

In nucleotides, the CDR3 is TGTGCCAGCAGCTCCCAGATTGGGGACACCATATATTTT. Translating gives CASSSQIGDTIYF. The chain joins TRBV9 to TRBJ1-3; D remains unclear. This CDR3 spans 13 amino acids. Germline-derived CDR1 and CDR2 are SGDLS and YYNGEE. The V end was cut by 4 bases, the J end by 8 bases, with 13 bases between.